The 27 T cell receptor beta chains presented below share a single source sample, sequenced in a study of T-cell memory formation after mild COVID-19. MiXCR, applied by TCRdb to the 5' RACE reads, yields one record per CDR3 protein. Of around 300,000 distinct CDR3 sequences listed, approximately 14% are singletons. The sequencing input was PBMCs or a T cell subset sorted from them (not recorded which). The receptors derive from a man aged 18 to 29 who had mild COVID-19 (a few samples of this study predate the infection). Cell type and time point are not known.

This clonotype was detected many times. The chain recombines TRBV6-5 with TRBJ1-5; TRBD1 might be the D (5 bases). The V gene lost 2 bases and the J gene lost 1 base, with 6 bases spanning the gap. CDR1 and CDR2 (germline): MNHEY, SVGAGI. This CDR3 spans 14 amino acids. The CDR3, as DNA: TGTGCCAGCAGTTACGGGGGGAGCAATCAGCCCCAGCATTTT. It is translated as CASSYGGSNQPQHF.

This rearrangement joins TRBV6-6 to TRBJ1-5, with 10 nucleotides matching TRBD1. Germline V gives CDR1 MNHNY, CDR2 SVGAGI (reference sequence). The CDR3 length is 15 residues. With 8 bases clipped from V and 7 bases from J, the junction kept 11 bases outside the gene matches. The DNA of the CDR3 is TGTGCCAGCGGAACCGGGACAGGGGTAGGGCAGCCCCAGCATTTT. This codes for CASGTGTGVGQPQHF.

This chain connects TRBV28 to TRBJ1-1; 10 nucleotides match TRBD1. Germline V gives CDR1 MDHEN, CDR2 SYDVKM. The CDR3 has 16 amino acids. V shed 2 bases, J shed 6 bases, and the junction held 9 bases outside the gene matches. CDR3 region: CASSLPSGQGSAEAFF. The CDR3 nucleotides are TGTGCCAGCAGTTTACCCTCGGGACAGGGGTCTGCTGAAGCTTTCTTT.

This chain joins TRBV7-9 and TRBJ1-4; D may be TRBD1 (5 bases). Trimming pared 5 bases from V and 7 bases from J, leaving 14 bases between. Germline assignment: CDR1 SEHNR and CDR2 FQNEAQ (reference sequence). The CDR3 has 14 residues. The CDR3 is CASSQQDWVEKLFF. The CDR3 DNA reads as TGTGCCAGCAGCCAACAGGACTGGGTTGAAAAACTGTTTTTT.

A few counts support this clonotype. The chain carries TRBV7-3 and TRBJ2-3, with 7 bases aligning to TRBD2. V was pared by 3 bases and J by 1 base, with 10 bases of the junction left unmatched. The germline V gene encodes CDR1 SGHTA and CDR2 FQGTGA. The CDR3 runs to 17 residues. CDR3 loop: CASSLGLGGVGTDTQYF. CDR3 bases: TGTGCCAGCAGCTTGGGCTTGGGGGGGGTTGGCACAGATACGCAGTATTTT.

The V gene is TRBV7-9, the J gene TRBJ2-6; D may be TRBD1 or TRBD2 (5 bases each). Germline CDR1 and CDR2: SEHNR and FQNEAQ (reference sequence). The CDR3 runs to 18 residues. V was shortened by 7 bases and J by 4 bases, with 23 bases between the two germline ends. The CDR3 region has the DNA TGTGCCAGCAACTCTCGGGACGGTAGGGGCTCCGGGGCCAACGTCCTGACTTTC. Protein: CASNSRDGRGSGANVLTF.

This clonotype was counted many times. The J gene is TRBJ2-5, the V gene TRBV5-1; tentative D call: TRBD1 (6 bases). The V gene lost 4 bases and the J gene lost 5 bases, with 18 bases spanning the gap. Germline V gives CDR1 SGHRS, CDR2 YFSETQ. This CDR3 has 15 amino acids. This chain's CDR3 is CASSAQGSQEETQYF. The CDR3 region has the DNA TGCGCCAGCAGCGCCCAGGGGAGTCAGGAGGAGACCCAGTACTTC.

In this sample, this clonotype turned up a few times. This chain links TRBV7-2 with TRBJ1-6; D possibly corresponds to TRBD1 (6 bases). Germline V CDR1 and CDR2: SGHTA, FQGNSA. The CDR3 extends over 14 amino acids. The ends were cut back, 7 bases at V and 5 bases at J, with 12 bases in the middle. The CDR3 coding sequence is TGTGCCAGCATCCAAGGGGGAAATAATTCACCCCTCCACTTT. Translation: CASIQGGNNSPLHF.

The table lists this clonotype with a few counts. The chain couples TRBV7-6 to TRBJ2-5; TRBD1 aligns across 8 bases. V lost 5 bases and J lost 5; bases outside the gene matches: 7. The CDR3 runs to 14 residues. In germline, CDR1 is SGHVS, CDR2 FNYEAQ. CDR3 region: CASSLQGGLETQYF. Written as DNA, the CDR3 is TGTGCCAGCAGCCTACAGGGGGGCCTGGAGACCCAGTACTTC.

This clonotype was seen at least ten times. The chain uses TRBV12-3 or TRBV12-4 and TRBJ2-1, with 12 bases matching TRBD2. The CDR3 is 15 residues long. Trimming took 6 bases from V and 6 from J; bases not matched to a gene: 6. CDR3 in amino acids: CASSPTSGGLNEQFF. The CDR3 region has the DNA TGTGCCAGCAGCCCTACTAGCGGGGGGCTCAATGAGCAGTTCTTC.

This clonotype showed up just a few times. The rearrangement uses TRBV11-2 and TRBJ1-5; no firm D call. Germline V gives CDR1 SGHAT, CDR2 FQNNGV. The CDR3 runs to 15 residues. Trimming stripped 0 bases from V and 0 bases from J, with 6 bases between. Written as DNA, the CDR3 is TGTGCCAGCAGCTTAGACAGTTATAGCAATCAGCCCCAGCATTTT. It encodes CASSLDSYSNQPQHF.

This clonotype was observed a few times. The chain joins TRBV4-3 to TRBJ1-4; TRBD1 is a possible D gene (5 bases). V was pared by 3 bases and J by 6 bases, with 8 bases between. Germline V gene sequence: CDR1 LGHNA, CDR2 YSLEER. This CDR3 is built from 13 residues. In DNA, the CDR3 is TGCGCCAGCAGCCACAGGGCGCATGAAAAACTGTTTTTT. Protein: CASSHRAHEKLFF.

V gene TRBV4-1 combines with J gene TRBJ2-7; 8 bases are shared with TRBD1. The CDR3 is 16 amino acids. The V gene's germline CDR1 is MGHRA and CDR2 YSYEKL. After removal of 1 base from V and 3 bases from J, the junction contained 8 bases not matched to a gene. The DNA for the CDR3 is TGCGCCAGCAGCCAAGGCGCCGGGACAGGTAGCTACGAGCAGTACTTC. This sequence encodes CASSQGAGTGSYEQYF.

In its sample, this clonotype was seen a few times. The J gene is TRBJ1-1, the V gene TRBV19; TRBD1 might be the D (6 bases). Looked up from germline, CDR1 is LNHDA and CDR2 is SQIVND (reference sequence). V was shortened by 9 bases and J by 4 bases, with 12 bases between the two germline ends. This CDR3 spans 12 amino acids. The CDR3, as DNA: TGTGCCAGCAATACAGGGAGCACTGAAGCTTTCTTT. Amino acids: CASNTGSTEAFF.

The V gene is TRBV18, the J gene TRBJ2-7, with 7 bases aligning to TRBD1. This CDR3 is 14 amino acids long. J gave up 4 bases and V 3 bases, and 6 bases lay outside the gene matches. Germline lookup yields CDR1 KGHSH and CDR2 LQKENI. The CDR3 sequence: CASSPGQPRYEQYF. DNA for the CDR3: TGTGCCAGCTCACCGGGACAGCCACGGTACGAGCAGTACTTC.

This clonotype came up a few times. The gene calls are TRBV5-1 and TRBJ1-2; 10 bases agree with TRBD1. The CDR3 extends over 15 amino acids. With 0 bases clipped from V and 8 bases from J, the junction kept 7 bases outside the gene matches. CDR1 and CDR2 (germline): SGHRS, YFSETQ. CDR3 nucleotide sequence: TGCGCCAGCAGCTTGGCCCTTGGACAGGGGGAGGGCTACACCTTC. Translation: CASSLALGQGEGYTF.

This rearrangement joins TRBV5-1 to TRBJ2-2; TRBD2 is a possible D gene (5 bases). The V gene lost 3 bases and the J gene lost 6 bases, with 12 bases spanning the gap. This CDR3 is built from 14 residues. Germline values: CDR1 SGHRS, CDR2 YFSETQ. CDR3 DNA sequence: TGCGCCAGCAGCTACGGGGTTCGCGCCGGGGAGCTGTTTTTT. It yields the protein CASSYGVRAGELFF. Drawing the rest from reference TRBV5-1 and TRBJ2-2, the complete variable domain is KAGVTQTPRYLIKTRGQQVTLSCSPISGHRSVSWYQQTPGQGLQFLFEYFSETQRNKGNFPGRFSGRQFSNSRSEMNVSTLELGDSALYLCASSYGVRAGELFFGEGSRLTVL.

The rearrangement uses TRBV20-1 and TRBJ2-7; 7 bases align to TRBD2. J lost 5 bases, V lost 1 base, and 2 bases had no gene match. The CDR3 runs to 12 residues. CDR1 and CDR2 from the germline V gene are DFQATT and SNEGSKA (reference sequence). Here the CDR3 reads CSARGTSDEQYF. CDR3 coding DNA: TGCAGTGCTAGAGGAACTAGCGACGAGCAGTACTTC.

This clonotype was observed a few times. The chain's CDR3 is CASSQGAETQYF. The CDR3 bases are TGTGCCAGCAGCCAAGGGGCAGAGACCCAGTACTTC. V and J are TRBV3-1 and TRBJ2-5, with D hard to call. Trimming left V 1 base short and J 4 bases short, with 4 bases between. Germline V gives CDR1 LGHDT, CDR2 YNNKEL (reference sequence). The length of the CDR3 is 12 residues.

This clonotype came up a few times. CDR3 region: CASSLGGRRGGYGYTF. DNA for the CDR3: TGCGCCAGCAGCTTGGGGGGGCGCCGAGGGGGCTATGGCTACACCTTC. The chain is built from TRBV5-1 and TRBJ1-2, with TRBD1 as a possible D gene (6 bases). Per the germline V gene, CDR1 is SGHRS and CDR2 is YFSETQ. CDR3 length equals 16 residues. Trimming took off 0 bases at V and 4 bases at J, with 16 bases between the two ends.

This sequence joins TRBV20-1 and TRBJ1-2; 12 nucleotides match TRBD1. Germline V CDR1 and CDR2: DFQATT, SNEGSKA (reference sequence). Unmatched junction bases numbered 11, after V lost 4 bases and J lost 8 bases. The CDR3 has 15 amino acids. The CDR3 nucleotides are TGCAGTGCTACCCGGGACAGGGGGCGGGAGGAAGGCTACACCTTC. It translates to CSATRDRGREEGYTF.

This clonotype was counted many times. The rearrangement uses TRBV28 and TRBJ2-7; D ambiguous. This CDR3 comprises 14 residues. The germline V gene has CDR1 MDHEN and CDR2 SYDVKM. Trimming stripped 2 bases from V and 2 bases from J, with 10 bases between. The CDR3, as DNA: TGTGCCAGCAGTTTAGGAACAGCCCCCTACGAGCAGTACGTC. Its protein is CASSLGTAPYEQYV.

This clonotype showed up just a few times. The chain uses TRBV13 and TRBJ1-4; TRBD1 might be the D (6 bases). Trimming left V 5 bases short and J 6 bases short, with 10 bases between. The CDR3 is 13 residues long. From germline, CDR1 is PRHDT and CDR2 FYEKMQ (reference sequence). In nucleotides, the CDR3 is TGTGCCAGCAGCCAAGGACAGTATGAAAAACTGTTTTTT. Its translation: CASSQGQYEKLFF.

J is TRBJ1-4 and V is TRBV7-2; D perhaps matches TRBD1 (6 bases). V dropped 2 bases and J dropped 2 bases, with 12 bases sitting between them. The CDR3 totals 16 residues. Germline CDR1 is SGHTA and CDR2 is FQGNSA. CDR3 nucleotide sequence: TGTGCCAGCAGCTTAAACGCGAGGGGGACTAATGAAAAACTGTTTTTT. This translates into CASSLNARGTNEKLFF.

As concerns this clonotype: A much more abundant neighbour one base away suggests this may be a read error. The rearrangement uses TRBV29-1 and TRBJ2-1; D may correspond to TRBD1 or TRBD2 (5 bases each). This CDR3 comprises 12 residues. Germline V lookup: CDR1 SQVTM, CDR2 ANQGSEA. The CDR3 bases are TGCAGCGTGGGGGTTTCCTACAATGATCAGTTCTTC. Translating gives CSVGVSYNDQFF.

This clonotype was counted only a few times. The chain recombines TRBV7-2 with TRBJ1-2; D perhaps matches TRBD1 (6 bases). The CDR3 contains 13 residues. Looked up from germline, CDR1 is SGHTA and CDR2 is FQGNSA. The V gene lost 3 bases and the J gene lost 4 bases, with 9 bases spanning the gap. This chain's CDR3 is CASSFDRFYGYTF. CDR3 sequence (DNA): TGTGCCAGCAGCTTTGACAGGTTCTATGGCTACACCTTC.

This clonotype was detected only a few times. The chain employs TRBV20-1 and TRBJ2-3, with D possibly matching TRBD2 (5 bases). The CDR3 has 15 amino acids. Trimming cost V 0 bases and J 6 bases, with 16 bases left between them. In germline, CDR1 is DFQATT, CDR2 SNEGSKA (reference sequence). CDR3 sequence: CSARDPVLVADTQYF. The CDR3 region has the DNA TGCAGTGCTAGAGATCCCGTACTAGTAGCCGATACGCAGTATTTT.